This T cell receptor (beta chain) came from a study of cytomegalovirus exposure and HLA in healthy donors. The study ran its PCR with 60 Vbeta and 13 Jbeta primers. This table comes from immunoSEQ multiplex PCR, and its TCRdb copy is limited to in-frame clones, with some not included. The table has some 120,000 clones, about 73% seen once. This clone has only one observation. The specimen sequenced was PBMCs. The sequence derives from a woman between 40 and 50 years old in good health and CMV-seropositive.

The DNA for the CDR3 is TGTGCCAGCAGCAACCGGGTGGATACGCAGTATTTT. Translating gives CASSNRVDTQYF. The chain joins TRBV7-8 to TRBJ2-3; no clear D gene. CDR3 length: 12 amino acids. Germline assignment: CDR1 SGHVS and CDR2 FQNEAQ. Trimming pared 5 bases from V and 6 bases from J, leaving 9 bases between.